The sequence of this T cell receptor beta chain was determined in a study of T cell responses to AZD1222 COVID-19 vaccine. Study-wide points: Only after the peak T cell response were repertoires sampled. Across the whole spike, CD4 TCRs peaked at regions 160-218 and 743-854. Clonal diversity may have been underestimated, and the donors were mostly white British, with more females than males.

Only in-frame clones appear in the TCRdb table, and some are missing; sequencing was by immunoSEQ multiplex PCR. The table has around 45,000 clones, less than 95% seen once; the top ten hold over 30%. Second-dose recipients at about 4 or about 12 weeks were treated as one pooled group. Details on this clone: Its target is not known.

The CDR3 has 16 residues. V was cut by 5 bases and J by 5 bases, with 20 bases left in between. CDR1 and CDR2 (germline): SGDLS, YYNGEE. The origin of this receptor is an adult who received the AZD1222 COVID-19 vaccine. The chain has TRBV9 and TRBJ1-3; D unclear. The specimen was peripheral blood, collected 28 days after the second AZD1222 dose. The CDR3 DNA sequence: TGTGCCAGCAGTCTGACGGCCGGATCCGAACGAAACACCATATATTTT. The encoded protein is CASSLTAGSERNTIYF. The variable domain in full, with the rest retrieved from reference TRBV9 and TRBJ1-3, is DSGVTQTPKHLITATGQRVTLRCSPRSGDLSVYWYQQSLDQGLQFLIQYYNGEERAKGNILERFSAQQFPDLHSELNLSSLELGDSALYFCASSLTAGSERNTIYFGEGSWLTVV.